These T cell receptor beta chains were read from a single sample in a study of response to subunit inactivated influenza vaccine. A single record per CDR3 protein comes from TCRdb applying MiXCR to the RT-PCR reads. The sample includes more than 150,000 distinct CDR3 sequences, about 10% seen only once; the top ten take approximately 11%. The sample consisted of non-naive T cells sorted from PBMCs, taken on the day of vaccination. The receptors were gathered from a man aged 45-65 years who received an inactivated influenza vaccine. The CDR3 runs from the conserved cysteine through the conserved F or W. D genes are given only for firm matches. Size is stated for part of the rows, as once, few or many counts, or as a class when the clone is expanded.

>TRBV6-5|NA|few|TRBJ2-7
CASSYAGYSYEQYF
TGTGCCAGCAGTTACGCAGGGTACTCCTACGAGCAGTACTTC
>TRBV6-1|NA|many|TRBJ1-2
CASSEGTGLGYTF
TGTGCCAGCAGTGAAGGGACCGGGTTGGGCTACACCTTC
>TRBV5-1|TRBD2|few|TRBJ2-3
CASSPTSGRSFTDTQYF
TGCGCCAGCAGCCCCACTAGCGGTCGGTCGTTCACAGATACGCAGTATTTT
>TRBV20-1|NA|NA|TRBJ1-4
CSASLPPTVANEKLFF
TGCAGTGCTAGCCTCCCACCGACAGTAGCTAATGAAAAACTGTTTTTT
>TRBV6-2/TRBV6-3|TRBD2|NA|TRBJ2-7
CASKVPGGSSYEQYF
TGTGCCAGCAAGGTTCCGGGGGGAAGCTCCTACGAGCAGTACTTC
>TRBV20-1|NA|few|TRBJ2-2
CSARDFLTGELFF
TGCAGTGCTAGAGATTTCCTAACCGGGGAGCTGTTTTTT
>TRBV6-2/TRBV6-3|TRBD1|many|TRBJ1-5
CASTLTGGVQPQHF
TGTGCCAGCACCCTAACAGGGGGCGTTCAGCCCCAGCATTTT
>TRBV12-3/TRBV12-4|NA|NA|TRBJ1-2
CASSGQIYGYTF
TGTGCCAGCAGTGGACAGATCTATGGCTACACCTTC
>TRBV6-5|TRBD2|many|TRBJ2-1
CASNLAGADEQFF
TGTGCCAGCAATTTAGCGGGAGCGGATGAGCAGTTCTTC
>TRBV27|NA|NA|TRBJ1-2
CASSDSPYGYTF
TGTGCCAGCAGTGACAGCCCCTATGGCTACACCTTC
>TRBV10-3|NA|many|TRBJ2-3
CAIMDSTDTQYF
TGTGCCATAATGGACAGCACAGATACGCAGTATTTT
>TRBV5-6|TRBD1|many|TRBJ1-4
CASSGTGYPNEKLFF
TGTGCCAGCAGCGGGACAGGGTATCCTAATGAAAAACTGTTTTTT
>TRBV5-6|TRBD2|many|TRBJ2-3
CASSKVGNRGESDTQYF
TGTGCCAGCAGTAAAGTCGGGAACCGGGGGGAGTCAGATACGCAGTATTTT
>TRBV29-1|TRBD2|NA|TRBJ2-1
CSVSGNSYNEQFF
TGCAGCGTGAGCGGGAACTCCTACAATGAGCAGTTCTTC
>TRBV20-1|NA|NA|TRBJ2-2
CSASPNGGNTGELFF
TGCAGTGCTAGTCCGAACGGGGGGAACACCGGGGAGCTGTTTTTT
>TRBV15|NA|NA|TRBJ1-1
CATSRGKSMNTEAFF
TGTGCCACCAGCAGAGGGAAATCAATGAACACTGAAGCTTTCTTT
>TRBV7-6|NA|many|TRBJ2-2
CASSSTVNTGELFF
TGTGCCAGCAGCTCGACAGTGAACACCGGGGAGCTGTTTTTT
>TRBV3-1|NA|few|TRBJ1-6
CASSQSHNSPLHF
TGTGCCAGCAGCCAATCCCATAATTCACCCCTCCACTTT
>TRBV20-1|TRBD2|many|TRBJ2-7
CSAPGLAGLEQYF
TGCAGTGCCCCGGGACTAGCGGGACTCGAGCAGTACTTC
>TRBV7-9|NA|many|TRBJ1-1
CASSRIRGGRVVTEAFF
TGTGCCAGCAGCCGAATCCGGGGGGGGAGGGTAGTCACTGAAGCTTTCTTT
>TRBV4-2|TRBD2|NA|TRBJ2-1
CASSHGGTSGGNEQFF
TGTGCCAGCAGCCACGGAGGGACTAGCGGAGGCAATGAGCAGTTCTTC
>TRBV7-2|TRBD1|many|TRBJ2-3
CASSLGTGGWGTQYF
TGTGCCAGCAGCCTTGGGACAGGGGGATGGGGTACGCAGTATTTT
>TRBV30|TRBD2|few|TRBJ2-3
CAWSVLRTSGADTQYF
TGTGCCTGGAGTGTACTCAGGACTAGCGGCGCAGATACGCAGTATTTT
>TRBV20-1|TRBD1|many|TRBJ2-7
CSASADRGLFEQYF
TGCAGTGCTAGTGCAGACAGGGGGCTGTTCGAGCAGTACTTC
>TRBV5-1|TRBD1|few|TRBJ1-1
CASSQGGQNTEAFF
TGCGCCAGCAGCCAGGGGGGGCAGAACACTGAAGCTTTCTTT
>TRBV11-1|NA|NA|TRBJ1-4
CASSLGDRQKLFF
TGTGCCAGCAGCTTGGGGGATCGGCAAAAACTGTTTTTT
>TRBV7-2|TRBD2|many|TRBJ2-1
CASSLLDSGGRYEQFF
TGTGCCAGCAGCTTACTGGACAGCGGGGGGAGGTATGAGCAGTTCTTC
>TRBV4-3|NA|NA|TRBJ2-7
CASSQAPTAYEQYF
TGCGCCAGCAGCCAAGCCCCGACAGCTTACGAGCAGTACTTC
>TRBV20-1|NA|NA|TRBJ1-5
CSARDLAGMGNQPQHF
TGCAGTGCTAGAGATCTTGCGGGTATGGGCAATCAGCCCCAGCATTTT
>TRBV7-3|NA|many|TRBJ2-1
CASSPPPYNEQFF
TGTGCCAGCAGTCCCCCCCCATACAATGAGCAGTTCTTC
>TRBV29-1|NA|NA|TRBJ2-7
CSAIRVGVTYEQYF
TGCAGCGCAATAAGAGTGGGAGTCACCTACGAGCAGTACTTC
>TRBV4-1|NA|few|TRBJ2-3
CASSRFSTDTQYF
TGCGCCAGCAGCCGCTTTAGCACAGATACGCAGTATTTT
>TRBV7-2|NA|many|TRBJ2-1
CASSLGLYNEQFF
TGTGCCAGCAGCTTGGGACTCTACAATGAGCAGTTCTTC
>TRBV5-1|NA|few|TRBJ2-3
CASTVGGIHTDTQYF
TGCGCCAGTACTGTGGGGGGAATCCACACAGATACGCAGTATTTT
>TRBV10-1|TRBD2|NA|TRBJ2-2
CASSGNSGPGELFF
TGCGCCAGCAGTGGTAATAGCGGGCCCGGGGAGCTGTTTTTT
>TRBV29-1|NA|many|TRBJ2-4
CSVTQGTAKGDIQYF
TGCAGCGTGACCCAGGGGACCGCCAAAGGAGACATTCAGTACTTC
>TRBV7-9|NA|many|TRBJ1-1
CASSPPAGRRAFF
TGTGCCAGCAGCCCACCGGCCGGGAGGAGAGCTTTCTTT
>TRBV20-1|NA|NA|TRBJ2-1
CSARLGGLKDEQFF
TGCAGTGCTAGACTAGGGGGATTGAAGGATGAGCAGTTCTTC
>TRBV7-9|NA|few|TRBJ1-5
CASSPQGHLGRGEPQHF
TGTGCCAGCAGCCCCCAGGGTCACCTCGGCCGGGGGGAGCCCCAGCATTTT
>TRBV20-1|NA|NA|TRBJ1-1
CCARDSVGGENTEAFF
TGCTGTGCTAGAGATTCAGTCGGAGGGGAGAACACTGAAGCTTTCTTT
>TRBV4-2|NA|many|TRBJ1-5
CASSQDQSRYQPQHF
TGTGCCAGCAGCCAAGATCAGAGCCGTTATCAGCCCCAGCATTTT
>TRBV7-2|TRBD1|many|TRBJ2-7
CASSLTGGYYHEQYF
TGTGCCAGCAGCCTAACAGGGGGCTATTACCACGAGCAGTACTTC
>TRBV6-2/TRBV6-3|NA|NA|TRBJ2-1
CASSPRSTGSSYNEQFF
TGTGCCAGCAGCCCGCGATCCACAGGCAGCTCCTACAATGAGCAGTTCTTC
>TRBV20-1|TRBD1|many|TRBJ2-1
CSATDLRTGVTLSYEQFF
TGCAGTGCCACAGACCTAAGGACAGGGGTGACACTATCGTATGAGCAGTTCTTC
>TRBV12-3/TRBV12-4|TRBD2|many|TRBJ2-3
CASSLTSSGGARTDTQYF
TGTGCCAGCAGTTTAACCTCTAGCGGGGGGGCCCGCACAGATACGCAGTATTTT
>TRBV5-1|TRBD2|few|TRBJ2-7
CASSLGRTSGTEQYF
TGCGCCAGCAGCTTGGGGAGGACTAGCGGAACCGAGCAGTACTTC
>TRBV20-1|NA|NA|TRBJ1-5
CSAPGEGHVNQPQHF
TGCAGTGCTCCCGGGGAGGGGCACGTCAATCAGCCCCAGCATTTT
>TRBV6-1|NA|many|TRBJ1-6
CASSEAGANSPLHF
TGTGCCAGCAGTGAAGCCGGGGCTAATTCACCCCTCCACTTT
>TRBV4-3|NA|few|TRBJ1-2
CASSQVLGGLSTLNYGYTF
TGCGCCAGCAGCCAAGTTCTTGGGGGGCTATCTACGCTTAACTATGGCTACACCTTC
>TRBV4-1|NA|many|TRBJ2-3
CASSQVTAGAQYF
TGCGCCAGCAGCCAAGTGACGGCAGGGGCGCAGTATTTT
>TRBV6-1|NA|once|TRBJ2-1
CASTQGGGGGEQFF
TGTGCCAGCACTCAGGGGGGGGGCGGCGGTGAGCAGTTCTTC
>TRBV7-8|NA|few|TRBJ2-5
CASSLGTYLVEETQYF
TGTGCCAGCAGCTTAGGGACTTACCTGGTAGAAGAGACCCAGTACTTC
>TRBV10-3|TRBD2|NA|TRBJ2-5
CVISKLAGVSGQETQYF
TGTGTCATCAGTAAACTAGCGGGAGTGTCGGGCCAAGAGACCCAGTACTTC